This T cell receptor (beta chain) was retrieved from a study of beta chain features in type 1 diabetes. The CDR3 runs 16 residues. Germline CDR1 GTSNPN, CDR2 SVGIG (reference sequence). V was cut by 0 bases and J by 1 base, with 13 bases left in between. Every bit of the isolated RNA underwent reverse transcription, so sequencing read expressed TCRB transcripts. Profiled with immunoSEQ multiplex PCR; TCRdb holds only in-frame clones, not every one. The sample yields approximately 330,000 clones, approximately 11% seen once. The chain joins TRBV30 to TRBJ1-5; TRBD1 is a possible D gene (6 bases). The source material was naive CD4+ T cells from blood. The clonotype was recovered from a woman between 25 and 40 years old in good health. CDR3 in amino acids: CAWSVPAGVSNQPQHF. The CDR3 nucleotides read TGTGCCTGGAGTGTACCCGCAGGGGTAAGCAATCAGCCCCAGCATTTT.